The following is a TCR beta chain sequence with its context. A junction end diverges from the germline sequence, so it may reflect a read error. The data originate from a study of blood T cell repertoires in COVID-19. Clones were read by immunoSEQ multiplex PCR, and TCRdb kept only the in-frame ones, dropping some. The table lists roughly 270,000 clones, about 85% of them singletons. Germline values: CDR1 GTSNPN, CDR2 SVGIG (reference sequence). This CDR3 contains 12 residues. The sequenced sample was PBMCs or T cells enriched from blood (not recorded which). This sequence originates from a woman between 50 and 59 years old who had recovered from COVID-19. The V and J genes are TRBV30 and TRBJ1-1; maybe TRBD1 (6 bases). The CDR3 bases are TGTGCCTGGTGCGTAGGGGGAGCTGAGGCTTTCTTT. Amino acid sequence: CAWCVGGAEAFF. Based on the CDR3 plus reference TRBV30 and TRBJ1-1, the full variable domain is SQTIHQWPATLVQPVGSPLSLECTVEGTSNPNLYWYRQAAGRGLQLLFYSVGIGQISSEVPQNLSASRPQDRQFILSSKKLLLSDSGFYLCAWCVGGAEAFFGQGTRLTVV.